The 17 T cell receptor beta chains listed next were all sequenced from one sample in a study of blood T cell repertoires in COVID-19. TCRdb's table, derived via immunoSEQ multiplex PCR, lists solely in-frame clones and lacks some. The sample shows around 210,000 clones, roughly nine tenths of them seen only once. The sample consisted of peripheral blood. The receptors stem from an older woman with acute or convalescent COVID-19.

The chain carries TRBV6-1 and TRBJ1-2; D may be TRBD1 (5 bases). Looked up from germline, CDR1 is MNHNS and CDR2 is SASEGT. CDR3 length: 14 residues. Trimming left V 1 base short and J 4 bases short, with 10 bases between. The CDR3 DNA reads TGTGCCAGCAGTGAAGGAGGAGGGGTCTATGGCTACACCTTC. This encodes CASSEGGGVYGYTF.

This chain joins TRBV6-5 and TRBJ2-1, with 8 nucleotides matching TRBD2. The CDR3 is 15 residues long. The germline V gene encodes CDR1 MNHEY and CDR2 SVGAGI. V dropped 0 bases and J dropped 6; count of bases not matched to a gene: 4. In nucleotides, the CDR3 is TGTGCCAGCAGTTACTCAGCTAGCGGGCTCAATGAGCAGTTCTTC. The encoded protein is CASSYSASGLNEQFF.

V gene TRBV6-6 combines with J gene TRBJ1-3, with no clear D. Germline-derived CDR1 and CDR2 are MNHNY and SVGAGI (reference sequence). CDR3 length: 15 residues. The V and J ends lost 4 bases and 3 bases respectively, with 13 bases between them. CDR3 in amino acids: CASSSASGSGNTIYF. CDR3 coding DNA: TGTGCCAGCAGTTCAGCCTCAGGTAGTGGAAACACCATATATTTT.

The rearrangement uses TRBV4-3 and TRBJ1-1, with TRBD1 matching 7 bases. This CDR3 is built from 15 residues. Unmatched junction bases numbered 3, after V lost 1 base and J lost 1 base. CDR1 LGHNA and CDR2 YSLEER come from the germline V gene. The CDR3 sequence: CASSQVWTGNTEAFF. The CDR3 bases are TGCGCCAGCAGCCAAGTATGGACAGGGAACACTGAAGCTTTCTTT.

The CDR3 loop is CSASLSETQYF. CDR3 coding DNA: TGCAGTGCTAGCCTCTCTGAGACGCAGTATTTT. This chain joins TRBV20-1 and TRBJ2-3, with D unresolved. The germline V gene encodes CDR1 DFQATT and CDR2 SNEGSKA (reference sequence). CDR3 length equals 11 residues. V was cut by 3 bases and J by 9 bases, with 10 bases left in between.

The gene calls are TRBV6-2 or TRBV6-3 and TRBJ1-1; the match to TRBD1 covers 7 bases. The CDR3 is 15 residues long. J lost 4 bases, V lost 5 bases, and 10 bases had no gene match. Germline V gene sequence: CDR1 MNHEY, CDR2 SVGEGT. CDR3 sequence: CASSQPTGYRTEAFF. For the CDR3, the DNA is TGTGCCAGCAGTCAACCGACAGGGTATCGCACTGAAGCTTTCTTT.

This chain connects TRBV3-1 (or the pseudogene TRBV3-2) to TRBJ1-2; D not resolved. V lost 4 bases to trimming and J lost 4 bases, with 7 bases between them. Germline CDR1 and CDR2: LGHDT and YNNKEL (reference sequence). The CDR3 loop spans 12 amino acids. The CDR3 is CASSRQVYGYTF. CDR3 DNA sequence: TGTGCCAGCAGCCGCCAGGTCTATGGCTACACCTTC.

In the case of this clone: The same CDR3 is also encoded by other DNA sequences in this sample. The chain uses TRBV29-1 and TRBJ1-4; a weak D match, TRBD1 (6 bases). The CDR3 is made up of 12 amino acids. Looked up from germline, CDR1 is SQVTM and CDR2 is ANQGSEA. V dropped 6 bases and J dropped 7 bases, with 12 bases sitting between them. Here the CDR3 DNA reads TGCAGCGTAGGCCAGGGGAGTGAAAAACTGTTTTTT. Protein sequence: CSVGQGSEKLFF.

This chain uses TRBV5-4 with TRBJ2-3; perhaps TRBD1 as D (6 bases). The CDR3 length is 15 residues. The V end lost 1 base, the J end lost 3 bases, and 12 bases lay between the germline ends. Germline V lookup: CDR1 SGHNT, CDR2 YYREEE (reference sequence). CDR3 nucleotide sequence: TGTGCCAGCAGCTTGTCCCAGGGGCGTACAGATACGCAGTATTTT. As protein: CASSLSQGRTDTQYF.

This chain connects TRBV2 to TRBJ1-2, with D perhaps matching TRBD1 (6 bases). The germline gives CDR1 SNHLY, CDR2 FYNNEI. This CDR3 has 15 residues. Trimming removed 5 bases at V and 5 bases at J, with 18 bases between. CDR3 in amino acids: CASSRNREGTYGYTF. CDR3 coding DNA: TGTGCCAGCAGTCGAAACAGGGAGGGAACTTATGGCTACACCTTC.

This chain links TRBV18 with TRBJ2-7, with 8 bases lining up with TRBD2. Germline V CDR1 and CDR2: KGHSH, LQKENI. The CDR3 sequence is 16 residues long. Unmatched junction bases numbered 18, after V lost 2 bases and J lost 12 bases. The CDR3 region has the DNA TGTGCCAGCTCACCAAATGCGGCGGGGGGAACCTACGAAGTGTACTTC. Protein: CASSPNAAGGTYEVYF.

This chain uses TRBV4-3 with TRBJ2-4, with TRBD2 matching 9 bases. V shed 1 base, J shed 0 bases, and the junction held 10 bases outside the gene matches. Germline values: CDR1 LGHNA, CDR2 YSLEER. This CDR3 has 19 residues. The CDR3 loop is CASSQVVAGADVAKNIQYF. The CDR3 DNA reads as TGCGCCAGCAGCCAAGTAGTAGCGGGAGCCGACGTAGCCAAAAACATTCAGTACTTC.

The genes are TRBV7-2 and TRBJ1-6, with 7 bases fitting TRBD1. The CDR3 covers 15 residues. V was pared by 3 bases and J by 11 bases, with 10 bases of the junction left unmatched. Germline loops: CDR1 SGHTA, CDR2 FQGNSA. The CDR3 here is CASSFDRVIVAPLHF. CDR3 sequence (DNA): TGTGCCAGCAGCTTTGACAGGGTAATCGTAGCACCCCTCCACTTT.

The chain uses TRBV24-1 and TRBJ2-3, with 8 bases identical to TRBD1. Germline lookup yields CDR1 KGHDR and CDR2 SFDVKD. The CDR3 runs 15 residues. J was trimmed by 8 bases and V by 3 bases; bases with no gene match: 9. The CDR3 sequence is CATSDKQGALGTQYF. CDR3 nucleotide sequence: TGTGCCACCAGTGATAAGCAGGGGGCGCTTGGTACGCAGTATTTT.

This clone appeared once. This CDR3 reads CATSDLGGPHTGELFF. The CDR3 nucleotides are TGTGCCACCAGTGATTTGGGAGGGCCTCACACCGGGGAGCTGTTTTTT. V is TRBV24-1 and J is TRBJ2-2, with a tentative D call TRBD2 (6 bases). Looked up from germline, CDR1 is KGHDR and CDR2 is SFDVKD. CDR3 length equals 16 residues. Trimming took 0 bases from V and 3 from J, leaving 10 bases between them.

The rearrangement joins TRBV11-3 to TRBJ2-1; 10 bases map to TRBD2. The V gene's germline CDR1 is SGHNT and CDR2 YENEEA. The CDR3 is 14 residues long. After removal of 3 bases from V and 8 bases from J, the junction contained 4 bases not matched to a gene. DNA for the CDR3: TGTGCCAGCAGCTTTCTAGCGGGAGAAGATGAGCAGTTCTTC. Translating it yields CASSFLAGEDEQFF.

J is TRBJ2-5 and V is TRBV27; 14 bases are shared with TRBD2. CDR1 MNHEY and CDR2 SMNVEV come from the germline V gene (reference sequence). The CDR3 covers 17 residues. V gave up 0 bases and J gave up 2 bases; unmatched junction bases: 2. The CDR3 loop reads CASSLSRTSGGQETQYF. The CDR3 coding sequence is TGTGCCAGCAGTTTATCGCGGACTAGCGGGGGGCAAGAGACCCAGTACTTC.